What follows are 19 T cell receptor beta chains derived from one specimen sequenced in a study of T cells after yellow fever vaccination. TCRdb independently ran MiXCR on the 5' RACE reads; one entry per CDR3 protein. This sample has 350,000 to 450,000 distinct CDR3 sequences, with about 19% found just once. Sequencing used PBMCs, obtained before the yellow fever booster vaccination. The receptor set was obtained from a man between 18 and 29 years old who received the YFV17D yellow fever vaccine.

This clonotype was detected a few times. V and J are TRBV5-1 and TRBJ2-1; 10 bases agree with TRBD2. Germline loops: CDR1 SGHRS, CDR2 YFSETQ. The CDR3 length is 15 residues. Trimming at V came to 0 bases and at J to 9 bases, leaving 6 bases not matched to a gene. The CDR3 coding sequence is TGCGCCAGCAGCTTGGCTGGGGCTAGCGGGGGTGAGCAGTTCTTC. Translated, it gives CASSLAGASGGEQFF.

This clonotype was detected a few times. The V call is TRBV10-2, the J call TRBJ2-5; D not certain. Deletions cut 3 bases from V and 0 bases from J, with 14 bases between. CDR3 length: 16 amino acids. Germline V gene data show CDR1 as WSHSY and CDR2 as SAAADI. The CDR3 nucleotides are TGCGCCAGCAGTGATCAGAGTCTCCCGTACCAAGAGACCCAGTACTTC. This translates into CASSDQSLPYQETQYF.

This clonotype was counted only a few times. The V call is TRBV28, the J call TRBJ2-1, with 10 bases that match TRBD2. The germline V gene encodes CDR1 MDHEN and CDR2 SYDVKM. CDR3 length equals 17 residues. With V trimmed by 2 bases and J by 8 bases, 12 bases remained unmatched. CDR3 sequence (DNA): TGTGCCAGCAGTTTAACGGCTAGCGGGGGCCTAGGACATGAGCAGTTCTTC. Translated, it gives CASSLTASGGLGHEQFF.

The chain joins TRBV25-1 to TRBJ1-1; D might be TRBD1 (5 bases). Trimming left V 2 bases short and J 3 bases short, with 16 bases between. The CDR3 runs 16 residues. Looked up from germline, CDR1 is MGHDK and CDR2 is SYGVNS. The CDR3 sequence is CASSEEVRDLDTEAFF. The CDR3 nucleotides read TGTGCCAGCAGTGAAGAAGTCAGGGATCTGGACACTGAAGCTTTCTTT.

The J gene is TRBJ1-2, the V gene TRBV7-2; 7 bases line up with TRBD1. The CDR3 runs to 15 residues. V lost 3 bases, J lost 3 bases, and 7 bases stayed unmatched. The germline V gene has CDR1 SGHTA and CDR2 FQGNSA. As DNA, the CDR3 is TGTGCCAGCAGCTTGAGCGGGACAGCTTACTATGGCTACACCTTC. This sequence encodes CASSLSGTAYYGYTF.

J is TRBJ1-2 and V is TRBV11-2; unclear D gene. Per the germline V gene, CDR1 is SGHAT and CDR2 is FQNNGV. Deletions cut 3 bases from V and 5 bases from J, with 16 bases between. The CDR3 spans 15 residues. DNA of the CDR3: TGTGCCAGCAGCTTTCCGAACGCATGGAGATATGGCTACACCTTC. Translation gives CASSFPNAWRYGYTF.

In its sample, this clonotype was seen a few times. The V call is TRBV5-6, the J call TRBJ1-5, with D possibly being TRBD1 (6 bases). The CDR3 consists of 13 residues. Germline V gene data show CDR1 as SGHDT and CDR2 as YYEEEE. Trimming left V 5 bases short and J 7 bases short, with 13 bases between. Here the CDR3 DNA reads TGTGCCAGCAGTTCAGGGGATTTCCAGCCCCAGCATTTT. It encodes CASSSGDFQPQHF.

This clonotype was seen a few times. The rearrangement links TRBV7-8 to TRBJ2-1, with 7 positions matching TRBD2. Trimming took 2 bases from V and 2 from J; bases not matched to a gene: 9. CDR1 is SGHVS, CDR2 FQNEAQ, per germline. The CDR3 extends over 17 amino acids. The DNA for the CDR3 is TGTGCCAGCAGCTTATTGGGGTGGGCGGGGGCCTACAATGAGCAGTTCTTC. It yields the protein CASSLLGWAGAYNEQFF.

This clonotype was detected only a few times. The chain employs TRBV7-3 and TRBJ1-1; possible D gene TRBD1, 6 bases. Germline V gene lookup returns CDR1 SGHTA and CDR2 FQGTGA. This CDR3 comprises 17 residues. The ends were cut back, 4 bases at V and 1 base at J, with 19 bases in the middle. CDR3 region: CASSSHPGASGNTEAFF. CDR3 bases: TGTGCCAGCAGCTCCCACCCGGGGGCCTCTGGGAACACTGAAGCTTTCTTT.

This clonotype was counted a few times. Written as DNA, the CDR3 is TGTGCCAGCAGCTTGGCTCCCAGAGTCGCGTACAATGAGCAGTTCTTC. Its translation: CASSLAPRVAYNEQFF. The rearrangement uses TRBV7-2 and TRBJ2-1, with D unclear. CDR1 is SGHTA and CDR2 is FQGNSA in the germline V gene. The CDR3 runs 16 residues. Trimming left V 3 bases short and J 4 bases short, with 16 bases between.

The table lists this clonotype with a few counts. This chain connects TRBV10-3 to TRBJ2-5, with 12 bases aligning to TRBD2. The V gene's germline CDR1 is ENHRY and CDR2 SYGVKD. The CDR3 has 15 amino acids. V shed 8 bases and J 5 bases; nucleotides not matched to a gene: 9. The CDR3 protein is CAIAPSGGARETQYF. Here the CDR3 DNA reads TGTGCCATCGCACCTAGCGGGGGGGCACGGGAGACCCAGTACTTC.

This rearrangement joins TRBV6-1 to TRBJ2-4; 7 bases align to TRBD1. With V trimmed by 2 bases and J by 6 bases, 4 bases remained unmatched. Looked up from germline, CDR1 is MNHNS and CDR2 is SASEGT. The CDR3 runs 14 residues. The DNA of the CDR3 is TGTGCCAGCAGTGAATTAGGGGGCAGAAACATTCAGTACTTC. Amino acids: CASSELGGRNIQYF.

Only a few counts were recorded for this clonotype. The chain combines TRBV3-1 with TRBJ1-5; perhaps TRBD1 as D (5 bases). V shed 3 bases and J shed 6 bases, with 6 bases lying between them. The CDR3 consists of 12 residues. Germline values: CDR1 LGHDT, CDR2 YNNKEL (reference sequence). The CDR3: CASSHTGQPQHF. CDR3 sequence (DNA): TGTGCCAGCAGCCATACAGGTCAGCCCCAGCATTTT.

V gene TRBV5-6 combines with J gene TRBJ2-1; 9 nucleotides match TRBD2. The V gene's germline CDR1 is SGHDT and CDR2 YYEEEE. The CDR3 runs 18 residues. J gave up 7 bases and V 3 bases, and 17 bases lay outside the gene matches. The CDR3 bases are TGTGCCAGCAGCTCCCCTGGCGCGGGGGGGAGTCTGGAGAATGAGCAGTTCTTC. Its protein is CASSSPGAGGSLENEQFF.

This clonotype has more than one count but fewer than ten. This chain joins TRBV7-9 and TRBJ2-7; possibly TRBD1 or TRBD2 for D (5 bases each). Germline values: CDR1 SEHNR, CDR2 FQNEAQ (reference sequence). This CDR3 has 15 amino acids. Trimming cost V 3 bases and J 1 base, with 13 bases left between them. The CDR3 protein is CASSFPWDGSYEQYF. CDR3 in DNA: TGTGCCAGCAGCTTCCCCTGGGACGGATCCTACGAGCAGTACTTC.

The chain's CDR3 is CASGAGTGQETQYF. CDR3 coding DNA: TGTGCCAGCGGAGCAGGGACAGGGCAAGAGACCCAGTACTTC. The chain combines TRBV28 with TRBJ2-5, with 9 bases identical to TRBD1. Germline CDR1 and CDR2: MDHEN and SYDVKM. The CDR3 has 14 residues. With 8 bases clipped from V and 2 bases from J, the junction kept 6 bases outside the gene matches.

This clonotype has more than one count but fewer than ten. The chain combines TRBV7-6 with TRBJ2-5; no clear D gene. Germline loops: CDR1 SGHVS, CDR2 FNYEAQ. The ends were cut back, 1 base at V and 3 bases at J, with 15 bases in the middle. The CDR3 is 16 amino acids. The CDR3 nucleotides are TGTGCCAGCAGCTTAGAAGGTCACAGTAGAAAAGAGACCCAGTACTTC. This encodes CASSLEGHSRKETQYF.

This clonotype was counted ten times or more. The chain combines TRBV12-3 or TRBV12-4 with TRBJ1-5; 9 nucleotides line up with TRBD1. With 1 base clipped from V and 2 bases from J, the junction kept 0 bases outside the gene matches. This CDR3 is 15 amino acids long. CDR3 sequence: CASSLGTGGNQPQHF. DNA for the CDR3: TGTGCCAGCAGTTTAGGGACAGGGGGCAATCAGCCCCAGCATTTT.

This clonotype showed up just a few times. The chain uses TRBV6-5 and TRBJ2-3, with 8 bases matching TRBD1. V was pared by 2 bases and J by 3 bases, with 4 bases of the junction left unmatched. The CDR3 spans 15 residues. Germline V gene data show CDR1 as MNHEY and CDR2 as SVGAGI. CDR3 sequence (DNA): TGTGCCAGCAGTTACGATGACAGGGGAACAGATACGCAGTATTTT. This gives the protein CASSYDDRGTDTQYF.